Below, 23 T cell receptor beta chains from the same sample are listed, as sequenced in a study of CD8 T cells in ankylosing spondylitis listed by TCRdb under 2017. Receptor amplification or capture employed 5' RACE. Sequencing was carried out with an Illumina HiSeq 2500. Using fastp at Q25 and MiXCR, TCRdb reprocessed the public reads and kept productive beta chains. Identical CDR3 protein sequences are pooled into one entry, listed with their most common genes and DNA. The sample contains around 120,000 distinct CDR3 sequences, roughly 13% of them found a single time. The leading ten clones occupy about 3% of the sample. Sequenced material: blood, either unsorted or a sorted T cell fraction (not recorded which). The origin of the receptors is a female donor with ankylosing spondylitis or in good health (not recorded which).

There are a few counts of this clonotype. This rearrangement joins TRBV11-2 to TRBJ1-3; D may be TRBD1 (5 bases). Trimming removed 5 bases from V and 9 bases from J, with 20 bases in between. Germline lookup yields CDR1 SGHAT and CDR2 FQNNGV. This CDR3 has 15 residues. The CDR3 is CASSPGTGGSSTIYF. The DNA of the CDR3 is TGTGCCAGCAGCCCAGGGACCGGAGGGAGCAGCACCATATATTTT.

This clonotype showed up just a few times. The CDR3 is CASADRVNEKLFF. As DNA, the CDR3 is TGTGCCAGCGCGGACAGAGTTAATGAAAAACTGTTTTTT. The V gene is TRBV2, the J gene TRBJ1-4; D may be TRBD1 (6 bases). The CDR3 extends over 13 amino acids. CDR1 SNHLY and CDR2 FYNNEI come from the germline V gene. Trimming took 8 bases from V and 4 from J, leaving 11 bases between them.

As concerns this clonotype: Being one base from a much bigger clone, this may be a read error. V usage is TRBV10-2 and J usage is TRBJ2-7, with 8 positions matching TRBD1. Per the germline V gene, CDR1 is WSHSY and CDR2 is SAAADI. The length of the CDR3 is 14 residues. V gave up 2 bases and J gave up 2 bases; unmatched junction bases: 2. In DNA, the CDR3 is TGCGCCAGCAGTGAGGGACAGGGAACCTACGAGCAGTACTTC. This codes for CASSEGQGTYEQYF.

The rearrangement joins TRBV7-2 to TRBJ1-1; D might be TRBD1 (5 bases). Germline assignment: CDR1 SGHTA and CDR2 FQGNSA. This CDR3 has 14 amino acids. The ends were cut back, 5 bases at V and 5 bases at J, with 15 bases in the middle. DNA for the CDR3: TGTGCCAGCAGCGGACAAGGAGGGGAGACTGAAGCTTTCTTT. Amino acid sequence: CASSGQGGETEAFF.

This clonotype showed up many times. The genes are TRBV20-1 and TRBJ2-4, with D possibly TRBD1 on 6 matching bases. Trimming took off 2 bases at V and 2 bases at J, with 16 bases between the two ends. CDR3 length: 16 amino acids. The germline CDR1 and CDR2 sequences are DFQATT and SNEGSKA (reference sequence). CDR3 sequence reads: CSARSRDTNTKNIQYF. The DNA of the CDR3 is TGCAGTGCTAGAAGTCGGGACACCAATACCAAAAACATTCAGTACTTC.

This clonotype was found a few times. This chain connects TRBV12-3 or TRBV12-4 to TRBJ2-1; a weak D match, TRBD1 (6 bases). The CDR3 runs to 16 residues. The V and J ends lost 7 bases and 0 bases respectively, with 16 bases between them. In nucleotides, the CDR3 is TGTGCCAGCACCCCAGGACAGCTAAACTCCTACAATGAGCAGTTCTTC. Protein product: CASTPGQLNSYNEQFF.

This clonotype was seen only a few times. V is TRBV2 and J is TRBJ1-5, with D uncertain. Deletions cut 6 bases from V and 0 bases from J, with 9 bases between. This CDR3 contains 14 residues. From germline, CDR1 is SNHLY and CDR2 FYNNEI. CDR3 in DNA: TGTGCCAGCAGCCTCCGGGCTAGCAATCAGCCCCAGCATTTT. This sequence encodes CASSLRASNQPQHF.

V usage is TRBV20-1 and J usage is TRBJ1-3, with a possible D match to TRBD1 (5 bases). The V gene lost 3 bases and the J gene lost 4 bases, with 13 bases spanning the gap. Germline-derived CDR1 and CDR2 are DFQATT and SNEGSKA (reference sequence). The CDR3 is 14 residues long. CDR3 in DNA: TGCAGTGCTAGTCGCGCGGGGGGGGGAAACACCATATATTTT. Amino acid sequence: CSASRAGGGNTIYF.

This chain joins TRBV5-1 and TRBJ2-1, with D perhaps TRBD2 (6 bases). In germline, CDR1 is SGHRS, CDR2 YFSETQ. Trimming took off 2 bases at V and 5 bases at J, with 11 bases between the two ends. The length of the CDR3 is 14 residues. In nucleotides, the CDR3 is TGCGCCAGCAGCTTACTAGCTAGAAACAATGAGCAGTTCTTC. Its translation: CASSLLARNNEQFF. Complete variable domain (other parts from reference TRBV5-1 and TRBJ2-1): KAGVTQTPRYLIKTRGQQVTLSCSPISGHRSVSWYQQTPGQGLQFLFEYFSETQRNKGNFPGRFSGRQFSNSRSEMNVSTLELGDSALYLCASSLLARNNEQFFGPGTRLTVL.

This clonotype was seen only a few times. The rearrangement links TRBV6-5 to TRBJ2-2; 7 nucleotides line up with TRBD1. V lost 6 bases and J lost 8; bases outside the gene matches: 0. Germline loops: CDR1 MNHEY, CDR2 SVGAGI. The CDR3 covers 11 residues. The CDR3 reads CASRGQGELFF. For the CDR3, the DNA is TGTGCCAGCAGGGGACAGGGGGAGCTGTTTTTT.

This clonotype was recorded at least ten times. The chain couples TRBV20-1 to TRBJ2-7; D is uncertain. The V gene lost 3 bases and the J gene lost 4 bases, with 7 bases spanning the gap. The germline V gene encodes CDR1 DFQATT and CDR2 SNEGSKA (reference sequence). The CDR3 is made up of 11 amino acids. The CDR3 DNA is TGCAGTGCTAGGGATTGGTACGAGCAGTACTTC. Translated, it gives CSARDWYEQYF.

Ten or more counts support this clonotype. The V and J genes are TRBV12-3 or TRBV12-4 and TRBJ1-1; D is uncertain. The CDR3 consists of 13 residues. Trimming removed 5 bases from V and 7 bases from J, with 14 bases in between. The CDR3, as DNA: TGTGCCAGCAGTCAAGACACCTCCAGTGAAGCTTTCTTT. Its protein is CASSQDTSSEAFF.

This clonotype was seen ten or more times. V usage is TRBV29-1 and J usage is TRBJ2-7; 7 bases line up with TRBD2. CDR1 and CDR2 (germline): SQVTM, ANQGSEA. The junction had 4 bases not matched to a gene; V was cut back by 0 bases and J by 2 bases. The CDR3 runs 14 residues. CDR3: CSVEDWGGTYEQYF. CDR3 nucleotide sequence: TGCAGCGTTGAAGATTGGGGGGGAACCTACGAGCAGTACTTC.

CDR3 sequence (DNA): TGTGCCAGCTCACAAGACAGGGGGCTTTACAATGAGCAGTTCTTC. Its translation: CASSQDRGLYNEQFF. The J gene is TRBJ2-1, the V gene TRBV18, with 10 bases matching TRBD1. This CDR3 is 15 amino acids long. V was clipped by 4 bases and J by 4 bases; unmatched bases: 4. CDR1 KGHSH and CDR2 LQKENI come from the germline V gene. The entire variable domain, with the rest obtained from reference TRBV18 and TRBJ2-1, is as follows: NAGVMQNPRHLVRRRGQEARLRCSPMKGHSHVYWYRQLPEEGLKFMVYLQKENIIDESGMPKERFSAEFPKEGPSILRIQQVVRGDSAAYFCASSQDRGLYNEQFFGPGTRLTVL.

This clonotype has a count of ten or more. The chain combines TRBV29-1 with TRBJ2-2, with a tentative D call TRBD1 (5 bases). V lost 7 bases to trimming and J lost 3 bases, with 15 bases between them. The CDR3 covers 14 residues. The germline CDR1 and CDR2 sequences are SQVTM and ANQGSEA. Here the CDR3 reads CSAPPQTDTGELFF. The CDR3 DNA reads as TGCAGCGCCCCTCCCCAGACAGACACCGGGGAGCTGTTTTTT.

The V and J genes are TRBV21-1 and TRBJ2-1. TRBV21-1 is deemed a pseudogene. This CDR3 is 16 amino acids long. The CDR3 sequence is CASSKNEAGSYNEQFF. The CDR3 DNA reads as TGTGCCAGCAGCAAAAATGAGGCTGGCTCCTACAATGAGCAGTTCTTC.

This clonotype was observed a handful of times. This sequence joins TRBV11-2 and TRBJ1-1; D remains unclear. Trimming cost V 5 bases and J 1 base, with 11 bases left between them. Germline-derived CDR1 and CDR2 are SGHAT and FQNNGV. This CDR3 is built from 14 residues. The CDR3 nucleotides are TGTGCCAGCAGCCAAACCTACACGAACACTGAAGCTTTCTTT. Its protein is CASSQTYTNTEAFF. Together with reference TRBV11-2 and TRBJ1-1, the CDR3 gives the full variable domain: EAGVAQSPRYKIIEKRQSVAFWCNPISGHATLYWYQQILGQGPKLLIQFQNNGVVDDSQLPKDRFSAERLKGVDSTLKIQPAKLEDSAVYLCASSQTYTNTEAFFGQGTRLTVV.

The CDR3 sequence is CASPDRGLNTEAFF. CDR3 sequence (DNA): TGCGCCAGCCCGGACAGGGGCCTGAACACTGAAGCTTTCTTT. The chain uses TRBV5-1 and TRBJ1-1, with TRBD1 matching 9 bases. The germline V gene has CDR1 SGHRS and CDR2 YFSETQ. This CDR3 region has 14 residues. The V segment lost 7 bases and the J segment 0 bases; nucleotides outside the gene matches: 4.

This clonotype was seen at least ten times. J is TRBJ2-2 and V is TRBV9, with D unclear. The CDR3 totals 15 residues. Per the germline V gene, CDR1 is SGDLS and CDR2 is YYNGEE. Trimming took off 2 bases at V and 0 bases at J, with 8 bases between the two ends. The CDR3 bases are TGTGCCAGCAGCGTGTACGATGCGAACACCGGGGAGCTGTTTTTT. This codes for CASSVYDANTGELFF.

The rearrangement uses TRBV7-2 and TRBJ2-3; tentatively, D is TRBD1 (7 bases). This CDR3 has 16 residues. Germline CDR1 SGHTA, CDR2 FQGNSA. V was cut by 2 bases and J by 5 bases, with 17 bases left in between. CDR3 sequence: CASSLRCGTERDTQYF. As DNA, the CDR3 is TGTGCCAGCAGCTTAAGGTGCGGGACAGAAAGAGATACGCAGTATTTT.

As regards this clonotype: Just one base apart from a much larger clone, this may be a read error. V is TRBV5-1 and J is TRBJ1-6; no clear D. This CDR3 is 14 amino acids long. Germline V lookup: CDR1 SGHRS, CDR2 YFSETQ. V lost 1 base, J lost 8 bases, and 10 bases lay in between. The CDR3 protein is CASSLLRLDSPLHF. DNA of the CDR3: TGCGCCAGCAGCTTGTTGAGACTCGATTCACCCCTCCACTTT.

V usage is TRBV14 and J usage is TRBJ2-6; no clear D. V was trimmed by 7 bases and J by 13 bases, leaving 14 bases between them. This CDR3 is 12 amino acids long. Germline loops: CDR1 SGHDN, CDR2 FVKESK. The CDR3 bases are TGTGCCAGCACCTCTTCCTCTCCGGTCCTGACTTTC. It codes for CASTSSSPVLTF.

Here the CDR3 DNA reads TGTGCCAGCAGTTTGGAACACCCGAGCTCCTACAATGAGCAGTTCTTC. It specifies CASSLEHPSSYNEQFF. This chain links TRBV12-3 or TRBV12-4 with TRBJ2-1; the D is unclear. There are 16 residues in the CDR3. Trimming left V 3 bases short and J 0 bases short, with 12 bases between.